Presented here are 5 T cell receptor beta chains from one specimen sequenced in a study of T cell changes during pregnancy in multiple sclerosis. The protocol was immunoSEQ multiplex PCR, while the TCRdb copy is restricted to in-frame clones and leaves out a portion. The table records some 28,000 clones, about 89% of them present only once. This specimen consisted of CD4+ T cells from peripheral blood mononuclear cells, obtained in the first trimester of pregnancy. Every receptor here comes from a female donor in good health, enrolled as a control in a pregnancy study.

The chain uses TRBV5-8 and TRBJ2-4; perhaps TRBD1 as D (7 bases). Trimming cost V 4 bases and J 3 bases, with 14 bases left between them. CDR1 SGHTS and CDR2 YDEGEE come from the germline V gene. CDR3 length: 15 residues. The CDR3 region has the DNA TGTGCCAGCAGCACCTACAGGGGAGGCAAAAACATTCAGTACTTC. Its protein product is CASSTYRGGKNIQYF.

V gene TRBV29-1 combines with J gene TRBJ2-6, with a possible D match to TRBD1 (5 bases). The CDR3 is 14 amino acids. With 6 bases removed from V and 0 bases from J, the gap between germline ends came to 9 bases. Germline V lookup: CDR1 SQVTM, CDR2 ANQGSEA. As DNA, the CDR3 is TGCAGCGTCTTGGACACCTCTGGGGCCAACGTCCTGACTTTC. Residues: CSVLDTSGANVLTF.

The chain is built from TRBV19 and TRBJ2-7; 10 bases are a match to TRBD1. J was trimmed by 3 bases and V by 4 bases; bases with no gene match: 3. The CDR3 runs to 14 residues. The germline gives CDR1 LNHDA, CDR2 SQIVND (reference sequence). The CDR3 nucleotides are TGTGCCAGTAGTACGACAGGGGGCGTCTACGAGCAGTACTTC. Its protein product is CASSTTGGVYEQYF.

The rearrangement joins TRBV19 to TRBJ1-1, with 10 bases identical to TRBD1. Per germline, CDR1 LNHDA and CDR2 SQIVND (reference sequence). This CDR3 region has 12 residues. V was pared by 11 bases and J by 7 bases, with 7 bases of the junction left unmatched. CDR3 nucleotides: TGTGCCGGGACAGGGGATCGGGGTGAAGCTTTCTTT. It specifies CAGTGDRGEAFF. The variable domain in full, with the rest retrieved from reference TRBV19 and TRBJ1-1, is DGGITQSPKYLFRKEGQNVTLSCEQNLNHDAMYWYRQDPGQGLRLIYYSQIVNDFQKGDIAEGYSVSREKKESFPLTVTSAQKNPTAFYLCAGTGDRGEAFFGQGTRLTVV.

The chain combines TRBV18 with TRBJ1-1; TRBD1 is a possible D gene (5 bases). V was cut by 1 base and J by 1 base, with 13 bases left in between. Germline CDR1 reads KGHSH; CDR2 reads LQKENI. The CDR3 loop spans 16 amino acids. In DNA, the CDR3 is TGTGCCAGCTCACCACGGCAGGGAGGGACGAACACTGAAGCTTTCTTT. Residues: CASSPRQGGTNTEAFF. The whole variable domain, remainder taken from reference TRBV18 and TRBJ1-1, is NAGVMQNPRHLVRRRGQEARLRCSPMKGHSHVYWYRQLPEEGLKFMVYLQKENIIDESGMPKERFSAEFPKEGPSILRIQQVVRGDSAAYFCASSPRQGGTNTEAFFGQGTRLTVV.